This paragraph reports one T cell receptor beta chain. This clonotype appeared many times. The clone's antigen remains unknown. No base qualities exist here, and no much larger clone lies one base off it. The data were taken from a study of human T cells and chemical hapten exposure (dated by TCRdb to the early 2020s). Describing the broader study: For sensitization, 2% DPC in acetone was applied to a 2 cm by 2 cm area of upper inner arm skin. The mostly female patient cohort included alopecia areata with under or over 50% scalp involvement, alopecia totalis and alopecia universalis. In alopecia patients, the study followed how the peripheral blood TCR repertoire changed in vivo over primary and secondary sensitization to diphenylcyclopropenone (DPC), a hapten. Weekly therapeutic DPC doses were additionally applied to the scalp of patients throughout the roughly 24-week study period. Patch tests used Finn chambers with 0.01% DPC on the upper back, scored after 6 days by International Contact Dermatitis Research Group standards. Patient blood was sampled pre-sensitization (week 0) and at 2, 6 and about 24 weeks after DPC sensitization. Libraries were combined into a pool for sequencing, and differences in TCR yield between samples came mainly from small differences in library volumes within the pool. Twenty-nine alopecia patients gave blood for TCR sequencing at one to four time points (pre-sensitization, 2, 6 and 24 weeks). Findings and caveats that apply to the study as a whole: After repeated subsampling, the strength of the expansion versus patch-test correlation and the threshold at which it became significant changed. Patch test score was positively correlated with the number of PT1 expanded TCRs, with significance at thresholds 8, 16 and 32 but not at 4. DPC sensitization did not change the number of TCRs with a frequency above 1 in 1000, and there was no evidence of changes in global repertoire structure. Compared with pre-sensitization or healthy control sets, expanded TCRs formed significantly more large CDR3 similarity clusters, which is consistent with antigen-driven responses. All patients had alopecia, a presumed autoimmune disease, so their immune response might differ from that of healthy individuals.

V is trimmed back by 6 bases and J by 3 bases, and the junction contains 10 bases that no gene match accounts for. Taken from cysteine to phenylalanine, the CDR3 has 16 residues. The CDR3 DNA has 48 bases and is translated from base 1. Sequences DFQATT (CDR1) and SNEGSKA (CDR2) are obtained from the germline V gene (reference sequence). This sample's time point label indicates: patch test 2, 6 weeks after DPC sensitization. What this sample's treatment or condition label stands for: therapeutic diphenylcyclopropenone sensitization with weekly scalp DPC. At every patch-test visit, the blood draw took place before the patch test was put on. Eligible patients were aged 18 to 70, diagnosed with alopecia, deemed suitable for DPC therapy, and excluded if pregnant. Unfractionated whole blood was collected in Tempus Blood RNA tubes, and total RNA was extracted from that blood. Library prep was done by RACE. TCRdb lists the instrument as NextSeq 500. During library preparation, unique molecular identifiers were attached to individual cDNA molecules so that TCRs could be counted in a quantitative, reproducible way. For every blood RNA sample, sequencing covered both the TCR alpha and TCR beta chains. The study's own analysis went as follows. A median of about 87,000 TCRs per sample was observed, with a range of about 23,224 to 750,000. V, J and CDR3 annotation of the TCR reads was carried out using the Decombinator software suite. To make PS versus PT1 abundance plots, every sample was subsampled to the same number of TCRs (28,000). TCRs were defined as expanded if absent before sensitization and observed at least eight times at the 2-week time point. The public reads were quality trimmed at Q25 with fastp and then assembled into clones with MiXCR by TCRdb, keeping productive beta chains. Each CDR3 protein gets just one entry, which takes the most common genes and DNA from the rows behind it. It is TCRdb's table, rather than the study itself, that gives the V and J calls and clone size. In all, the sample holds 330,000 or so distinct CDR3 sequences, and about 6% of those were seen once. The top ten hold less than 6.5% of the sample.

This chain joins TRBV20-1 to TRBJ2-2, with TRBD1 identical over 10 junction bases. The source is a woman aged 18-30 years with alopecia areata. Some clones in this sample may be carry-over from other donors' samples. The source material was whole blood, sampled in connection with sensitization to the hapten diphenylcyclopropenone (DPC). The CDR3 loop reads CSAPDPGTGDTGELFF. The DNA is TGCAGTGCCCCAGACCCCGGGACAGGGGACACCGGGGAGCTGTTTTTT.